One and the same sample provided the 23 T cell receptor beta chains below, sequenced in a study of blood T cells in healthy people across ages. A second PCR of 7 to 11 cycles used a sample-barcoded 5' primer and a J-beta primer mix. MiXCR, run by TCRdb on the 5' RACE reads, gives a single entry per CDR3 protein. The data hold around 1.5 million distinct CDR3 sequences, with about 32% observed a single time. Material: blood. These receptors were taken from a woman aged 25 to 45 in good health.

This clonotype occurred many times. V and J are TRBV10-3 and TRBJ2-3, with D possibly called TRBD1 or TRBD2 (6 bases each). V lost 11 bases, J lost 3 bases, and 15 bases lay in between. The germline V gene encodes CDR1 ENHRY and CDR2 SYGVKD. The CDR3 extends over 13 amino acids. The CDR3 spells CAALGGRTDTQYF. The CDR3, as DNA: TGTGCCGCGTTGGGGGGCAGAACAGATACGCAGTATTTT.

The chain joins TRBV24-1 to TRBJ2-6; TRBD1 might be the D (6 bases). The CDR3 loop spans 15 amino acids. CDR1 is KGHDR and CDR2 is SFDVKD in the germline V gene. The V gene lost 3 bases and the J gene lost 2 bases, with 7 bases spanning the gap. The chain's CDR3 is CATSDQGTGANVLTF. The CDR3 region has the DNA TGTGCCACCAGTGATCAGGGGACTGGGGCCAACGTCCTGACTTTC.

The V call is TRBV20-1, the J call TRBJ2-7, with TRBD1 identical over 7 bases. CDR1 is DFQATT and CDR2 is SNEGSKA in the germline V gene (reference sequence). V gave up 3 bases and J gave up 4 bases; unmatched junction bases: 6. The CDR3 runs to 13 residues. CDR3 in amino acids: CSASAGGRYEQYF. CDR3 coding DNA: TGCAGTGCTAGCGCAGGGGGTCGATACGAGCAGTACTTC.

This clonotype was seen only a few times. The chain links TRBV4-1 to TRBJ2-7, with D perhaps matching TRBD2 (5 bases). CDR3 length: 16 amino acids. Per the germline V gene, CDR1 is MGHRA and CDR2 is YSYEKL. V lost 3 bases, J lost 3 bases, and 18 bases lay in between. In DNA form, the CDR3 reads TGCGCCAGCAGCCACCTCCCTGGCACTGACTACTACGAGCAGTACTTC. It specifies CASSHLPGTDYYEQYF.

This clonotype was counted only a few times. The genes are TRBV13 and TRBJ2-4, with 11 bases lining up with TRBD2. The end of the DNA fits TRBJ2-7 better, so the J call may be wrong. Germline V CDR1 and CDR2: PRHDT, FYEKMQ (reference sequence). This CDR3 has 14 residues. Here the CDR3 reads CASSELAGEDEQYF. The CDR3 DNA sequence: TGTGCCAGCAGCGAACTAGCGGGAGAGGACGAGCAGTACTTC.

This clonotype was found once. The genes are TRBV27 and TRBJ2-7; D is ambiguous. The CDR3 has 12 amino acids. The germline gives CDR1 MNHEY, CDR2 SMNVEV (reference sequence). V was cut by 6 bases and J by 3 bases, with 9 bases left in between. The CDR3 region is CASSNYGYEQYF. In nucleotides, the CDR3 is TGTGCCAGCAGCAACTACGGCTACGAGCAGTACTTC.

The chain has TRBV4-1 and TRBJ2-2, with D unclear. V was trimmed by 9 bases and J by 0 bases, leaving 14 bases between them. The germline CDR1 and CDR2 sequences are MGHRA and YSYEKL. The CDR3 is 15 residues long. The CDR3 is CARKQSAANTGELFF. As DNA, the CDR3 is TGCGCCAGAAAGCAAAGCGCGGCGAACACCGGGGAGCTGTTTTTT.

V gene TRBV20-1 combines with J gene TRBJ1-5; D is possibly TRBD1 (5 bases). The CDR3 spans 13 residues. Germline lookup yields CDR1 DFQATT and CDR2 SNEGSKA (reference sequence). V lost 6 bases and J 9 bases, leaving 18 bases between the germline ends. The DNA of the CDR3 is TGCAGTGCAGGGGTCAGGGTAATCCTGCCCCAGCATTTT. Translation: CSAGVRVILPQHF.

This chain links TRBV11-2 with TRBJ2-1; a weak D match, TRBD2 (6 bases). The V end was cut by 1 base, the J end by 14 bases, with 15 bases between. CDR3 length: 13 amino acids. The germline V gene encodes CDR1 SGHAT and CDR2 FQNNGV. CDR3 DNA sequence: TGTGCCAGCAGCTTAGCTCGGGAGTACCACAAGTTCTTC. Its translation is CASSLAREYHKFF.

This clonotype was seen ten or more times. This chain connects TRBV28 to TRBJ2-7; 8 nucleotides agree with TRBD1. This CDR3 has 15 amino acids. The V gene end was trimmed by 4 bases and the J gene end by 0 bases; junction bases not matched to a gene: 5. The germline gives CDR1 MDHEN, CDR2 SYDVKM. This CDR3 reads CASSSPGQVSYEQYF. CDR3 DNA: TGTGCCAGCAGTTCCCCGGGACAGGTCTCCTACGAGCAGTACTTC.

This clonotype was picked up many times. V gene TRBV5-1 combines with J gene TRBJ2-7; D is perhaps TRBD1 or TRBD2 (6 bases each). The germline CDR1 and CDR2 sequences are SGHRS and YFSETQ. Trimming pared 0 bases from V and 1 base from J, leaving 14 bases between. The CDR3 loop spans 16 amino acids. The CDR3 here is CASSLGFGGSSYEQYF. In DNA, the CDR3 is TGCGCCAGCAGCTTGGGCTTCGGGGGCTCTTCCTACGAGCAGTACTTC.

The chain joins TRBV29-1 to TRBJ2-1, with 8 bases identical to TRBD1. Trimming removed 6 bases from V and 9 bases from J; junction bases left unmatched: 7. The CDR3 runs to 12 residues. In germline, CDR1 is SQVTM, CDR2 ANQGSEA. Here the CDR3 reads CSVLGQGREQFF. CDR3 nucleotide sequence: TGCAGCGTCCTTGGACAGGGCCGTGAGCAGTTCTTC.

The V call is TRBV5-5, the J call TRBJ2-7; 7 bases map to TRBD2. Germline values: CDR1 SGHKS, CDR2 YYEKEE (reference sequence). The V and J ends lost 4 bases and 3 bases, in that order; junction bases with no gene match: 10. This CDR3 region has 15 residues. This CDR3 reads CASSIALAANYEQYF. For the CDR3, the DNA is TGTGCCAGCAGCATAGCCCTAGCGGCCAACTACGAGCAGTACTTC.

This chain links TRBV18 with TRBJ2-1; no firm D call. CDR3 size: 16 residues. V lost 3 bases and J 0 bases, leaving 12 bases between the germline ends. Germline lookup yields CDR1 KGHSH and CDR2 LQKENI. CDR3 coding DNA: TGTGCCAGCTCACCCGTTGGCAGGAGCTCCTACAATGAGCAGTTCTTC. It translates to CASSPVGRSSYNEQFF.

A few counts support this clonotype. V gene TRBV29-1 combines with J gene TRBJ1-2; D remains unclear. The CDR3 spans 14 residues. CDR1 and CDR2 from the germline V gene are SQVTM and ANQGSEA. V lost 0 bases and J lost 3, with 11 bases in between. The CDR3 spells CSVEDVRVDYGYTF. The CDR3 DNA sequence: TGCAGCGTTGAAGACGTCCGGGTCGACTATGGCTACACCTTC.

This clonotype was counted ten times or more. This chain connects TRBV6-2 or TRBV6-3 to TRBJ2-1, with D perhaps TRBD1 (6 bases). Germline V gene data show CDR1 as MNHEY and CDR2 as SVGEGT. Trimming removed 6 bases from V and 0 bases from J, with 12 bases in between. This CDR3 comprises 15 residues. The CDR3 reads CASSRQGNSYNEQFF. The CDR3 region has the DNA TGTGCCAGCAGCCGTCAGGGGAACTCCTACAATGAGCAGTTCTTC.

A note on this clonotype: This may arise from a read error, as a much more abundant clone is one base away. The chain couples TRBV14 to TRBJ1-4; D is unclear. Trimming stripped 0 bases from V and 8 bases from J, with 19 bases between. Germline CDR1 is SGHDN and CDR2 is FVKESK. CDR3 length equals 17 residues. The chain's CDR3 is CASSQDRARRGGEKLFF. The CDR3 nucleotides read TGTGCCAGCAGCCAAGACCGGGCAAGACGGGGAGGAGAAAAACTGTTTTTT.

The J gene is TRBJ1-5, the V gene TRBV6-1; D unresolved. Germline values: CDR1 MNHNS, CDR2 SASEGT. The CDR3 is 14 amino acids. The germline V and J ends were trimmed by 0 bases and 1 base, with 4 bases remaining between them. The CDR3 coding sequence is TGTGCCAGCAGTGAAGCGGTCAGCAATCAGCCCCAGCATTTT. Translation gives CASSEAVSNQPQHF.

This clonotype was detected only a few times. V gene TRBV7-9 combines with J gene TRBJ2-3; D is perhaps TRBD1 (5 bases). CDR3 length: 18 residues. Germline V gives CDR1 SEHNR, CDR2 FQNEAQ (reference sequence). The ends were cut back, 5 bases at V and 0 bases at J, with 21 bases in the middle. The CDR3 is CASSGRGAIATSTDTQYF. For the CDR3, the DNA is TGTGCCAGCAGCGGACGTGGGGCTATTGCCACTAGCACAGATACGCAGTATTTT.

V usage is TRBV9 and J usage is TRBJ2-7; 8 positions agree with TRBD2. Trimming removed 4 bases from V and 5 bases from J; junction bases left unmatched: 11. Germline lookup yields CDR1 SGDLS and CDR2 YYNGEE. The CDR3 runs 15 residues. The CDR3 loop reads CASSKHGEAGDEQYF. The CDR3 nucleotides are TGTGCCAGCAGCAAACACGGAGAAGCGGGAGACGAGCAGTACTTC.

As to this clonotype: A read error may explain this, as a much larger clone is one base away. The J gene is TRBJ2-1, the V gene TRBV5-1, with 7 positions matching TRBD2. Germline V gives CDR1 SGHRS, CDR2 YFSETQ. CDR3 length: 17 amino acids. The DNA of the CDR3 is TGCGTCAGCAGTTCAGCTAGCGGCTCGAGCTCCTACAATGAGCAGTTCTTC. Amino acid sequence: CVSSSASGSSSYNEQFF. The whole variable domain, remainder taken from reference TRBV5-1 and TRBJ2-1, is KAGVTQTPRYLIKTRGQQVTLSCSPISGHRSVSWYQQTPGQGLQFLFEYFSETQRNKGNFPGRFSGRQFSNSRSEMNVSTLELGDSALYLCVSSSASGSSSYNEQFFGPGTRLTVL.

This clonotype was found a few times. V and J are TRBV7-3 and TRBJ2-3, with 14 bases aligning to TRBD2. The CDR3 has 17 residues. With 0 bases clipped from V and 6 bases from J, the junction kept 5 bases outside the gene matches. CDR1 SGHTA and CDR2 FQGTGA come from the germline V gene. For the CDR3, the DNA is TGTGCCAGCAGCTTAACGGCGACTAGCGGGGGGGATGATACGCAGTATTTT. The encoded protein is CASSLTATSGGDDTQYF.

The V gene is TRBV7-3, the J gene TRBJ1-5; TRBD1 is a possible D gene (5 bases). The CDR3 consists of 16 residues. The germline V and J ends were trimmed by 1 base and 7 bases, with 17 bases remaining between them. Germline-derived CDR1 and CDR2 are SGHTA and FQGTGA. This CDR3 reads CASSLIDRPWRQPQHF. The CDR3 nucleotides read TGTGCCAGCAGCTTAATAGACAGACCCTGGAGGCAGCCCCAGCATTTT.